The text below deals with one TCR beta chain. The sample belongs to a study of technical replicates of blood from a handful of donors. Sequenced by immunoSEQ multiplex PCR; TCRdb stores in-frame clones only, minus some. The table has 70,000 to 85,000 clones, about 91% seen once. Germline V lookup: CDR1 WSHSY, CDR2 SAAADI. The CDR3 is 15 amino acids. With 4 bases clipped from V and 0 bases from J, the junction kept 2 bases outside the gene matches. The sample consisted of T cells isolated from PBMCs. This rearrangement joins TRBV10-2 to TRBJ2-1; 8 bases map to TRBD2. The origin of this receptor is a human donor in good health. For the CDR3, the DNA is TGCGCCAGCAGTGCACGGGGGGGCTCCTACAATGAGCAGTTCTTC. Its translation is CASSARGGSYNEQFF.